Detailed here is one T cell receptor (beta chain). Profiling relied on immunoSEQ multiplex PCR, and the TCRdb table lists in-frame clones only, not all of them. Of about 50,000 clones in the sample, 60% to 80% were seen once. This CDR3 region has 14 residues. Trimming took 6 bases from V and 4 from J, leaving 16 bases between them. Looked up from germline, CDR1 is LNHDA and CDR2 is SQIVND (reference sequence). This study enrolled people aged about 18 to 100 from about two dozen US geographic areas. Membership in each cohort depended on participant-reported clinical history. This sample is drawn from a study of blood T cell repertoires in COVID-19. Study information: Some COVID-19 samples were acute and others convalescent; all came from the United States, Italy and Spain.

The rearrangement joins TRBV19 to TRBJ2-7; D perhaps matches TRBD2 (7 bases). The clonotype originates from a woman in her forties or fifties with acute COVID-19. Sequencing was performed on PBMCs or T cells enriched from blood (not recorded which). The chain's CDR3 is CASRAGHGEYEQYF. CDR3 in DNA: TGTGCCAGTAGAGCGGGACACGGAGAATACGAGCAGTACTTC.